What follows is one TCR beta chain and its context. A junction end diverges from the germline sequence, so it may reflect a read error. The repertoire was sequenced with immunoSEQ multiplex PCR; TCRdb's copy has only in-frame clones and lacks some. The sample holds fewer than 120,000 clones, approximately 90% seen once. This entry comes from a study of cytomegalovirus exposure and HLA in healthy donors. The CDR3 has 13 amino acids. The germline CDR1 and CDR2 sequences are SSHAT and FNYEAQ (reference sequence). This chain uses TRBV7-7 with TRBJ2-5; TRBD2 might be the D (6 bases). This sequence originates from a woman under 30 in good health and CMV-seronegative. Material: PBMCs. The CDR3 sequence: CASSFGTRRAQYF. The DNA of the CDR3 is TGTGCTAGCAGCTTCGGGACTCGCCGCGCCCAGTACTTC.